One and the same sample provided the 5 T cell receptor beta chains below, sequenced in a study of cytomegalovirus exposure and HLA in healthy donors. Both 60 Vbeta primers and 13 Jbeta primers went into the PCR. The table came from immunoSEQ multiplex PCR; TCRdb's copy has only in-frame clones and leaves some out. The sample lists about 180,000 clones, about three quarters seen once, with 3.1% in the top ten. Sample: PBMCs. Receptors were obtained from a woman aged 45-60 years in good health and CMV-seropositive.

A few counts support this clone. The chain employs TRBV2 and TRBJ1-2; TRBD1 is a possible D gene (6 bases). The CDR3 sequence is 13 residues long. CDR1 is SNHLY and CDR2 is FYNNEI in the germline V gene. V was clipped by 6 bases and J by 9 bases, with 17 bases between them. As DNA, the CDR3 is TGTGCCAGCAGCCCTTTTTGGGGGCGCTGCTACACCTTC. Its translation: CASSPFWGRCYTF.

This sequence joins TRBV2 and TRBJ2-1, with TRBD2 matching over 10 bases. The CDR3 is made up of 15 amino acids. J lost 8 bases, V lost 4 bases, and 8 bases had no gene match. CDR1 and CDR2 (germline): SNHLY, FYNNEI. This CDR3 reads CASSVLAGAKDEQFF. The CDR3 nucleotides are TGTGCCAGCAGTGTTCTAGCGGGGGCCAAGGATGAGCAGTTCTTC.

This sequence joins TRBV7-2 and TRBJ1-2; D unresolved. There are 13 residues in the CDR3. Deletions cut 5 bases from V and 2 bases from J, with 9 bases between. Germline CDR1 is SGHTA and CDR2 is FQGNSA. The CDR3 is CASSPDKNYGYTF. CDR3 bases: TGTGCCAGCAGCCCCGACAAGAACTATGGCTACACCTTC.

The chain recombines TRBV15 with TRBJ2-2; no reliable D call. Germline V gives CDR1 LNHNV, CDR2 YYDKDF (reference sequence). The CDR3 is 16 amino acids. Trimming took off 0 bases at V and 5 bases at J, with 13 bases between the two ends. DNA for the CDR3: TGTGCCACCAGCAGAGAGCGAGGAGCTACGACCGGGGAGCTGTTTTTT. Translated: CATSRERGATTGELFF. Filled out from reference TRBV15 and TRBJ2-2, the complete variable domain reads DAMVIQNPRYQVTQFGKPVTLSCSQTLNHNVMYWYQQKSSQAPKLLFHYYDKDFNNEADTPDNFQSRRPNTSFCFLDIRSPGLGDTAMYLCATSRERGATTGELFFGEGSRLTVL.

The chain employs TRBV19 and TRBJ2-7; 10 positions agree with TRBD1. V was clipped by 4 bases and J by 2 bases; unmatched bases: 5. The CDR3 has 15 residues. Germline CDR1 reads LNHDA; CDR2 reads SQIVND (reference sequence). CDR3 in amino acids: CASSKGGTGAYEQYF. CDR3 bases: TGTGCCAGTAGTAAAGGAGGGACAGGGGCCTACGAGCAGTACTTC.